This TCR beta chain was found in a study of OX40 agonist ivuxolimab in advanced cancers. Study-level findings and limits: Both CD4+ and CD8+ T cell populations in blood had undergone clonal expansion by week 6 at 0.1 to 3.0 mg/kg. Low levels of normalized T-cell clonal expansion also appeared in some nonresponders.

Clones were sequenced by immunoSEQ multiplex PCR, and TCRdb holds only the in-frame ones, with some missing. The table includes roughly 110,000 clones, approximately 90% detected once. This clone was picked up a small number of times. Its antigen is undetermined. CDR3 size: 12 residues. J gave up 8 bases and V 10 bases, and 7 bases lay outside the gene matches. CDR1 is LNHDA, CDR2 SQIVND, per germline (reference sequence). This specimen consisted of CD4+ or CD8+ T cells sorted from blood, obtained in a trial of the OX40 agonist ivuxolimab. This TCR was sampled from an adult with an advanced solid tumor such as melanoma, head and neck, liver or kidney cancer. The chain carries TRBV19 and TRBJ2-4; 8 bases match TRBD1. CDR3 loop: CATRTGMDIQYF. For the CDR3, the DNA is TGTGCCACCAGGACAGGGATGGACATTCAGTACTTC.